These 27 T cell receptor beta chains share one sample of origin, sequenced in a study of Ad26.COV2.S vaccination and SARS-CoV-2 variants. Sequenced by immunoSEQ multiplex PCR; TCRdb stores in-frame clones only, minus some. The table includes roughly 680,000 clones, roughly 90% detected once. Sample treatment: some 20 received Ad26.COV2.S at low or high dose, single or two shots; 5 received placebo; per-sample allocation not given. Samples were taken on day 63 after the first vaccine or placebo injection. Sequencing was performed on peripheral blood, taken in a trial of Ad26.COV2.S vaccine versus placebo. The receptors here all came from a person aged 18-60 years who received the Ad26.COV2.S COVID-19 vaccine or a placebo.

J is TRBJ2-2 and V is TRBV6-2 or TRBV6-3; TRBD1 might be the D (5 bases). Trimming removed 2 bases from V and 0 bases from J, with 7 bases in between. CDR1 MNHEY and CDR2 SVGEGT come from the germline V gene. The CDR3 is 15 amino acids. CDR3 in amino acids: CASSYQGANTGELFF. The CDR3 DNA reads TGTGCCAGCAGTTACCAGGGCGCGAACACCGGGGAGCTGTTTTTT.

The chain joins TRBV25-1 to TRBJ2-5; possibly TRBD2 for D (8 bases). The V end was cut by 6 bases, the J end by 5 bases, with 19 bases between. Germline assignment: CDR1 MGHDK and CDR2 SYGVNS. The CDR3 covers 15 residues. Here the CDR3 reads CASSEGLGGWETQYF. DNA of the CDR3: TGTGCCAGCAGCGAGGGACTAGGGGGCTGGGAGACCCAGTACTTC. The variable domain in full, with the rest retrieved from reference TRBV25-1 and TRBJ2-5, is EADIYQTPRYLVIGTGKKITLECSQTMGHDKMYWYQQDPGMELHLIHYSYGVNSTEKGDLSSESTVSRIRTEHFPLTLESARPSHTSQYLCASSEGLGGWETQYFGPGTRLLVL.

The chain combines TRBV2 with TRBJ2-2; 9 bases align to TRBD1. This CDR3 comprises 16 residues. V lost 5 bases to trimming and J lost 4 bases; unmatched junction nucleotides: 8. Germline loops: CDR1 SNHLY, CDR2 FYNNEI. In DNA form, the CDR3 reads TGTGCCAGCAGTTTGCCGGGACAGGGTGGCACCGGGGAGCTGTTTTTT. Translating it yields CASSLPGQGGTGELFF.

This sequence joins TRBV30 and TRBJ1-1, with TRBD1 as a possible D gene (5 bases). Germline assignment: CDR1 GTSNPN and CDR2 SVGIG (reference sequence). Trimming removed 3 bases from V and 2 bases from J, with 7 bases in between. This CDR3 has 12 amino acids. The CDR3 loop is CAWRDTNTEAFF. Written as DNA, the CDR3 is TGTGCCTGGAGGGACACTAACACTGAAGCTTTCTTT.

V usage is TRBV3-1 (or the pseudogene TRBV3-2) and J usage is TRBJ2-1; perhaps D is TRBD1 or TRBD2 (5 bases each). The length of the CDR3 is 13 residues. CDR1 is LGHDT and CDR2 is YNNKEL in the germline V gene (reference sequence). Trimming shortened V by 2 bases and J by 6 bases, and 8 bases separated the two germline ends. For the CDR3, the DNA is TGTGCCAGCAGCCAACGGGGCGTCAATGAGCAGTTCTTC. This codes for CASSQRGVNEQFF.

The CDR3 DNA reads TGTGCCAGTAGCCGGGGGACAGGGAGTAGCAATCAGCCCCAGCATTTT. As protein: CASSRGTGSSNQPQHF. The gene calls are TRBV19 and TRBJ1-5, with 9 bases fitting TRBD1. CDR1 is LNHDA, CDR2 SQIVND, per germline (reference sequence). V was pared by 6 bases and J by 0 bases, with 6 bases of the junction left unmatched. There are 16 residues in the CDR3. Complete variable domain (other parts from reference TRBV19 and TRBJ1-5): DGGITQSPKYLFRKEGQNVTLSCEQNLNHDAMYWYRQDPGQGLRLIYYSQIVNDFQKGDIAEGYSVSREKKESFPLTVTSAQKNPTAFYLCASSRGTGSSNQPQHFGDGTRLSIL.

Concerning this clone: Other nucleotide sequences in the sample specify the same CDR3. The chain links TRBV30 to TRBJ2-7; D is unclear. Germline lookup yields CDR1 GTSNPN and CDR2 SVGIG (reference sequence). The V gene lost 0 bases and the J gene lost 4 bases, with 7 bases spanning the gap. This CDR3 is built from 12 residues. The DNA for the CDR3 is TGTGCCTGGAGTGTCCGTGGGTACGAGCAGTACTTC. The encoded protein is CAWSVRGYEQYF.

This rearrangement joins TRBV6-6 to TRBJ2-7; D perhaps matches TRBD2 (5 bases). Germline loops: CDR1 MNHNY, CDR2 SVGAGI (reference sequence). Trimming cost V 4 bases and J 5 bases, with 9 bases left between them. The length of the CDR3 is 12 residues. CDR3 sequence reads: CASSLTRDEQYF. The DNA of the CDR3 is TGTGCCAGCAGTTTAACTAGGGACGAGCAGTACTTC.

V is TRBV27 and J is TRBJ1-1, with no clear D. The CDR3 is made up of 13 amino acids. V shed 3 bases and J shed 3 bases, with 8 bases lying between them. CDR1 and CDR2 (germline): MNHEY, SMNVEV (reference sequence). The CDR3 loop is CASSFQWDTEAFF. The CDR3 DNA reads TGTGCCAGCAGTTTCCAGTGGGACACTGAAGCTTTCTTT.

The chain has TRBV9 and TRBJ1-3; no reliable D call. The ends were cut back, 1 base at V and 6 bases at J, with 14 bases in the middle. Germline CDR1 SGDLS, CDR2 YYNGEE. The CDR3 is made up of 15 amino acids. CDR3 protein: CASSVSSVNPNTIYF. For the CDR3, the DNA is TGTGCCAGCAGCGTATCTTCAGTAAACCCAAACACCATATATTTT.

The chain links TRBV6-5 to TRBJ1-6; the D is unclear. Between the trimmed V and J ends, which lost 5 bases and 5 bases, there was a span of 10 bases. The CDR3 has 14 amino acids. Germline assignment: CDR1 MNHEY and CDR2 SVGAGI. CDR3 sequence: CASSRRYDNSPLHF. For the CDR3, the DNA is TGTGCCAGCAGTCGTAGATATGATAATTCACCCCTCCACTTT.

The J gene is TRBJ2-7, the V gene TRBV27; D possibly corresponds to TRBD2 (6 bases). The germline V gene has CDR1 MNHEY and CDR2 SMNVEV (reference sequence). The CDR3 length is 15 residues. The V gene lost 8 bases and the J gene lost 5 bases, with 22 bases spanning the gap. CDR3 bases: TGTGCCAGCGGGGGACTGATAGGAGAAACCCACGAGCAGTACTTC. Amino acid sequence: CASGGLIGETHEQYF.

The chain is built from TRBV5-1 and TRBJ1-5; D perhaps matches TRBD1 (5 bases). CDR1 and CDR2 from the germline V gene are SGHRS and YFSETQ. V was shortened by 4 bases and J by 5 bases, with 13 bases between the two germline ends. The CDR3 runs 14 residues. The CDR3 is CASSLRQLDQPQHF. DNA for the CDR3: TGCGCCAGCAGCCTGCGACAGCTTGATCAGCCCCAGCATTTT.

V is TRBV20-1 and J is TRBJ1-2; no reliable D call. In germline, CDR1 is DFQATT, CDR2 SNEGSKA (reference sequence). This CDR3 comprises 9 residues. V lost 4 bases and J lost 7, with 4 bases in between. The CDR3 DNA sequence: TGCAGTGCTAATAGTGGCTACACCTTC. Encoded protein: CSANSGYTF.

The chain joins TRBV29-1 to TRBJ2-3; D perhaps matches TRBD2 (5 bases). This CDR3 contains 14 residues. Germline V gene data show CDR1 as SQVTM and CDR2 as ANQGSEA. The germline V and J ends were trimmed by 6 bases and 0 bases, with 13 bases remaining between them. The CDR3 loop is CSVPRASSTDTQYF. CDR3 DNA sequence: TGCAGCGTCCCGAGGGCCTCTAGCACAGATACGCAGTATTTT.

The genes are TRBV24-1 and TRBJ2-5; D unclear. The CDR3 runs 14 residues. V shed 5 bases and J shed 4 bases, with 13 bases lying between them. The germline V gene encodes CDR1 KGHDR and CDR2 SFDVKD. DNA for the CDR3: TGTGCCACCAGTGCGTCCCTCGGGTTAGAGACCCAGTACTTC. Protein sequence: CATSASLGLETQYF.

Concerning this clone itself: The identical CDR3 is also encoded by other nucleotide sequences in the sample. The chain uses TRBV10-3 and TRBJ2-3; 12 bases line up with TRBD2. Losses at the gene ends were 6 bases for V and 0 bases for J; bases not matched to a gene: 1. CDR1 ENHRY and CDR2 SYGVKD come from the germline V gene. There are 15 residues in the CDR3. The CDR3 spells CAISGLAGSTDTQYF. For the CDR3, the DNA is TGTGCCATCAGCGGACTAGCGGGGAGCACAGATACGCAGTATTTT.

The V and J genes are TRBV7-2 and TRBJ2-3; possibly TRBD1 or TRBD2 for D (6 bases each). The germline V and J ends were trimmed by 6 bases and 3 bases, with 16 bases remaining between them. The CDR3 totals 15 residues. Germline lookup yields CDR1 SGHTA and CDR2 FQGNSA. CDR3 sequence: CASRPPGAGTDTQYF. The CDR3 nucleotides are TGTGCCAGCAGACCCCCGGGGGCGGGGACAGATACGCAGTATTTT.

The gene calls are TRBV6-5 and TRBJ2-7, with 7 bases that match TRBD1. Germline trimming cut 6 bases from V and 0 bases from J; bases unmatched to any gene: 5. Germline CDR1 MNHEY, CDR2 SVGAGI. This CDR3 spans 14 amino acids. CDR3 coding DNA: TGTGCCAGCAGGAACCGGGACAGCTCCTACGAGCAGTACTTC. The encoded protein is CASRNRDSSYEQYF.

The DNA of the CDR3 is TGCAGCGCCGACGGGAGGAACACCGGGGAGCTGTTTTTT. Protein: CSADGRNTGELFF. V and J are TRBV29-1 and TRBJ2-2; the D gene is possibly TRBD2 (6 bases). Trimming took 7 bases from V and 1 from J, leaving 10 bases between them. CDR1 is SQVTM and CDR2 is ANQGSEA in the germline V gene. There are 13 residues in the CDR3.

DNA for the CDR3: TGCGCCAGCAGCTTGGGGGCAGATACCTACAATGAGCAGTTCTTC. Amino acids: CASSLGADTYNEQFF. The rearrangement uses TRBV5-1 and TRBJ2-1; D ambiguous. In germline, CDR1 is SGHRS, CDR2 YFSETQ. V shed 0 bases and J shed 2 bases, with 9 bases lying between them. CDR3 length: 15 residues.

CDR3 residues: CASCGTGGQDTQYF. DNA for the CDR3: TGTGCCAGCTGTGGAACGGGAGGGCAAGATACGCAGTATTTT. V is TRBV2 and J is TRBJ2-3; 8 nucleotides align to TRBD2. This CDR3 spans 14 amino acids. V shed 8 bases, J shed 5 bases, and the junction held 9 bases outside the gene matches. Germline V CDR1 and CDR2: SNHLY, FYNNEI.

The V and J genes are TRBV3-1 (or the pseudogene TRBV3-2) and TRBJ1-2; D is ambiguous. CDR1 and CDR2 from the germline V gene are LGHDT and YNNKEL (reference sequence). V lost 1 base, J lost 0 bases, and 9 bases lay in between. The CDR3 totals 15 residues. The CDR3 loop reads CASSQGPGTNYGYTF. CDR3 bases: TGTGCCAGCAGCCAAGGCCCGGGCACTAACTATGGCTACACCTTC.

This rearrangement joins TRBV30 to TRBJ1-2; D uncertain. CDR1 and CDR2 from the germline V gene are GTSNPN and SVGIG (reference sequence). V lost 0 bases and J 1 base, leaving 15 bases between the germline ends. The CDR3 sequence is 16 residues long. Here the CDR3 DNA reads TGTGCCTGGAGTGTACCGGGCAGAACCCTTAACTATGGCTACACCTTC. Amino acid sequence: CAWSVPGRTLNYGYTF.

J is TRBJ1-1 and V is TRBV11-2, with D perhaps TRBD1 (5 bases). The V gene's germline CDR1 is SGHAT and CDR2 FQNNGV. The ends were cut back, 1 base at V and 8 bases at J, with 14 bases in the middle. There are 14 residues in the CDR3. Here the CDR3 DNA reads TGTGCCAGCAGCTTAGGGCCAGGGCCGAGCGAAGCTTTCTTT. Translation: CASSLGPGPSEAFF.

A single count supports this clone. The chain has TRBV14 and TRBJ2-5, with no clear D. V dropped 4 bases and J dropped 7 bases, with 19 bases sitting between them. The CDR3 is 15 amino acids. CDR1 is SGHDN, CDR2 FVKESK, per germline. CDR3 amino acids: CASSLVPTQFGTQYF. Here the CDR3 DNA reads TGTGCCAGCAGCCTGGTTCCTACTCAGTTCGGGACCCAGTACTTC.

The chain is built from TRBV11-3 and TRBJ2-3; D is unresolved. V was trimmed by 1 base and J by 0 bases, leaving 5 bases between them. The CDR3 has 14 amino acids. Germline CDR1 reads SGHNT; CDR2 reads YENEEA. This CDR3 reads CASSLGSSTDTQYF. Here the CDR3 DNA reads TGTGCCAGCAGCTTAGGCAGTAGCACAGATACGCAGTATTTT.